A selection of T cell receptor beta chains follows, all from one sample in a study of regulatory T cells in long-lasting Graves disease. TCRdb independently ran MiXCR on the multiplex PCR reads; one entry per CDR3 protein. The profile covers approximately 300,000 distinct CDR3 sequences, with 18% appearing a single time and around 36% taken by the ten largest. The material was peripheral blood mononuclear cells (PBMCs), obtained at new diagnosis, from a patient treated with antithyroid drugs. Source of these receptors: a female donor with Graves disease. The CDR3 runs from the conserved cysteine through the conserved F or W. The D gene is left open where the match is weak. For some rows the clone size is stated as once, few or many, or as a class when expanded; others skip it.

v_call	j_call	d_call	clone_size	cdr3_nt	cdr3_aa
TRBV30	TRBJ2-7	-	many	TGTGCCTGGAGTGTAGGTGGCTGGGGGAATGAGCAGTACTTC	CAWSVGGWGNEQYF
TRBV11-3	TRBJ2-6	-	-	TGTGCCAGCAGCCCCGGACGCTCTGGGGCCAACGTCCTGACTTTC	CASSPGRSGANVLTF
TRBV7-9	TRBJ1-4	TRBD1	-	TGTGCCAGCAGCCAGGGGGGAATAAACGGTGAAAAACTGTTTTTT	CASSQGGINGEKLFF
TRBV2	TRBJ2-2	-	many	TGTGCCAGCAGTGAAAACTGGGGTTCCAGTAACACCGGGGAGCTGTTTTTT	CASSENWGSSNTGELFF
TRBV28	TRBJ2-1	TRBD2	many	TGTGCCAGCAGTACGGGACTAGCGGGATCTGGGGATGAGCAGTTCTTC	CASSTGLAGSGDEQFF
TRBV24-1	TRBJ2-2	-	many	TGTGCCACCAGTGACTCGGGGCGGGGGAACACCGGGGAGCTGTTTTTT	CATSDSGRGNTGELFF
TRBV5-1	TRBJ1-5	TRBD1	many	TGCGCCAGCAGCCCTTCGGCAGGGGGCGGGAATCAGCCCCAGCATTTT	CASSPSAGGGNQPQHF
TRBV7-2	TRBJ2-7	-	many	TGTGCCAGCAGCGCAGGACAGTACGAGCAGTACTTC	CASSAGQYEQYF
TRBV11-2	TRBJ2-3	-	many	TGTGCCAGCAGCTTAAGAGGGGCCTCCACAGATACGCAGTATTTT	CASSLRGASTDTQYF
TRBV7-9	TRBJ2-2	-	many	TGTGCCAGCAGCCTGCGGGAAGGTGGTACCGGGGAGCTGTTTTTT	CASSLREGGTGELFF
TRBV12-3/TRBV12-4	TRBJ2-1	TRBD2	many	TGTGCCAGCGCGCTCCCGGGACTAGCTTCGGATGAGCAGTTCTTC	CASALPGLASDEQFF
TRBV2	TRBJ2-1	-	many	TGTGCCAGCACACAACGCTACAATGAGCAGTTCTTC	CASTQRYNEQFF
TRBV5-1	TRBJ2-7	TRBD1	-	TGCGCCAGCATCATGGCCGGGACAGAAGAGCAGTACTTC	CASIMAGTEEQYF
TRBV11-2	TRBJ2-5	-	-	TGTGCCAGCAGCTTAGATATTTCCGAGACCCAGTACTTC	CASSLDISETQYF
TRBV6-1	TRBJ1-2	TRBD1	many	TGTGCCAGCAGTCACCACAGGGGTGCCCTAGAGGGCTACACCTTC	CASSHHRGALEGYTF
TRBV12-3/TRBV12-4	TRBJ1-3	-	many	TGTGCCAGCAGTTTAGGTATGGGGGCGTCAGGAAACACCATATATTTT	CASSLGMGASGNTIYF
TRBV20-1	TRBJ2-1	-	many	TGCAGTGCTAGTGATAGCTCCTACAATGAGCAGTTCTTC	CSASDSSYNEQFF